This T cell receptor (beta chain) is drawn from a study of T cells after yellow fever vaccination (dated by TCRdb to the late 2010s). Regarding the study in general: Libraries from fractions with low cell numbers were prepared with the SMART-Seq v4 Ultra Low Input RNA kit. To follow T-cell clones before and after both primary and booster YFV17D yellow fever vaccination, bulk TCR alpha and beta repertoires underwent longitudinal sequencing. The cohort comprised two healthy male donors, one aged 18 to 29 and one aged 30 to 40 years. Blood was drawn at multiple timepoints before and after primary and secondary immunization, with bulk PBMC replicates and cell subsets isolated.

This sample was sequenced with an Illumina NovaSeq 6000. TCR cDNA was synthesized by 5'RACE template switching, through which a universal primer site and unique molecular identifiers were introduced. Priming for cDNA synthesis came from both the TCR alpha and TCR beta constant segments. Two PCR steps were used to amplify libraries, with sample barcodes and sequencing adapters being added in the second step. Sequencing of libraries was done on Illumina HiSeq 2500 (2x100 bp) or NovaSeq (2x150 bp). The source study handled its data this way. Demultiplexing of reads and collapsing into UMI consensus sequences were performed with MIGEC, and V(D)J alignment was carried out with MiXCR. Clonotypes responding to the vaccine were identified with edgeR on replicate PBMC samples, with the criteria of FDR below 0.01 and a log2 fold change above 5 up to day 15. Each bulk clonotype received a CD4 or CD8 identity based on whether the sequenced CD4 or CD8 repertoire contained that clonotype at higher abundance. In-frame beta chains were kept once TCRdb had trimmed the public reads at Q25 with fastp and called clones with MiXCR. Identical CDR3 proteins give one entry, which carries the most common genes and DNA. None of the V and J calls come from the authors' own analysis; TCRdb made them. The sample table contains a few hundred thousand distinct CDR3 sequences; only one count was recorded for less than 4.5% of them. The top ten clonotypes cover about a quarter of the sample.

According to the study, the label for this sample's treatment or condition signals: live attenuated yellow fever vaccine strain. At each blood-draw timepoint, two biological replicates of bulk PBMCs were collected. A standard Ficoll-Paque protocol was used to isolate PBMCs from peripheral blood. TriZol was used to extract RNA from bulk PBMCs, from CD4 and CD8 fractions, and from dextramer-positive and dextramer-negative fractions. In this sample, this clonotype turned up a few times. Its recognized antigen is unknown. The input lacks base qualities; no much larger clone sits a single base away. Overall study outcomes, separate from this receptor: After the booster, most clones that had expanded after primary vaccination were detected again (about 97% of CD4 and 88% of CD8), suggesting broad maintenance of memory. The secondary T-cell response was found to be weaker but faster than the primary response, with a peak reached on day 5 rather than on day 15. Because the study included only two donors, the extent to which the findings can be generalized is limited. Computational filtering was needed because FACS-sorted repertoires could contain abundant contaminating clonotypes from the bulk population. A small fraction of clonotypes appeared in both the CD4 and CD8 compartments, likely as a result of convergent recombination.

CDR3 length: 13 amino acids, cysteine to phenylalanine. The sequence is cut down to CDR3 DNA, 39 bases in frame from base 1. Deletion took 4 bases off V and 3 bases off J, with a span of 10 bases between the germline ends. From the germline V gene (reference sequence), CDR1 is LGHDT and CDR2 is YNNKEL. The chain was built from TRBV3-1 and TRBJ2-7, with no confidently assigned D gene. The sample consisted of PBMCs, taken on the day of the yellow fever booster vaccination. This receptor was obtained from a man between 18 and 29 years old who received the YFV17D yellow fever vaccine. The sequence in DNA is TGTGCCAGCAGCCTCACGAACCGCTACGAGCAGTACTTC. It encodes CASSLTNRYEQYF.